This T cell receptor (beta chain) was recorded in a study of blood T cell repertoires in COVID-19. The wider study: Samples came from the United States, Italy and Spain, spanning acute and convalescent COVID-19. PBMCs, B-cell-depleted T cells, or T cells provided the cDNA or gDNA that made up the material.

This clone came up a few times. Authors' data handling: Reference gene primer amplification gave estimated nucleated cell counts. The method was immunoSEQ multiplex PCR; TCRdb's version includes in-frame clones alone and lacks a portion of them. V and J calls and clone size are given by that table; D and trimming were obtained from the DNA. The data hold some 150,000 clones, with about 87% observed a single time. The junction had 6 bases not matched to a gene; V was cut back by 6 bases and J by 2 bases. The CDR3 runs to 15 residues. Germline V gene sequence: CDR1 SGHAT, CDR2 FQNNGV. The sequenced sample consisted of peripheral blood. This chain connects TRBV11-2 to TRBJ2-3; the match to TRBD2 covers 9 bases. This sequence originates from a woman aged 55-70 years who had recovered from COVID-19. The CDR3 spells CASRNAGGPTDTQYF. The CDR3 DNA reads TGTGCCAGCAGGAATGCGGGGGGGCCCACAGATACGCAGTATTTT.